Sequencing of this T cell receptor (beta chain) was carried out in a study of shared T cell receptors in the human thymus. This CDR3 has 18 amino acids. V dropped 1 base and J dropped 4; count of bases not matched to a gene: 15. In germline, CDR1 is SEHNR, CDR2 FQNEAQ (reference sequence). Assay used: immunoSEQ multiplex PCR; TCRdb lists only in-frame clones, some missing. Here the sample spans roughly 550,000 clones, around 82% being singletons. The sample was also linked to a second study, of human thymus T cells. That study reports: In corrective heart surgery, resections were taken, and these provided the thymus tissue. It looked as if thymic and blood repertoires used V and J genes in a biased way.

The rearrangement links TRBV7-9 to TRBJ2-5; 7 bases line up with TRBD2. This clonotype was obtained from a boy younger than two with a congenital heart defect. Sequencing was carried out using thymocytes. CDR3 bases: TGTGCCAGCAGCTTAGTCGGTCGTGGCGGGAGCCCTCGAGAGACCCAGTACTTC. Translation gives CASSLVGRGGSPRETQYF.